The 25 T cell receptor beta chains below come from one sample, sequenced in a study of lymphopenia after photon versus proton radiotherapy. Clones were read by immunoSEQ multiplex PCR, and TCRdb kept only the in-frame ones, dropping some. The sample includes approximately 170,000 clones, roughly nine tenths of them seen just once. This sample comprised peripheral blood, obtained from a patient treated with photon-based radiotherapy. The source is a man aged 45 to 65 with gastric cancer.

Only a few counts were recorded for this clone. The V and J genes are TRBV5-1 and TRBJ2-2; 11 bases agree with TRBD2. This CDR3 is built from 17 residues. Per germline, CDR1 SGHRS and CDR2 YFSETQ. V shed 0 bases, J shed 1 base, and the junction held 2 bases outside the gene matches. CDR3 sequence (DNA): TGCGCCAGCAGCTTGGGCCTAGCGGGAGGGAACACCGGGGAGCTGTTTTTT. It codes for CASSLGLAGGNTGELFF.

The chain is built from TRBV7-2 and TRBJ1-1, with 8 bases identical to TRBD1. The trim removed 0 bases at V and 4 bases at J, leaving 7 bases unmatched. This CDR3 has 16 amino acids. Germline CDR1 reads SGHTA; CDR2 reads FQGNSA. The CDR3 loop reads CASSLAPRQGPTEAFF. The CDR3 DNA is TGTGCCAGCAGCTTAGCCCCTCGACAGGGGCCCACTGAAGCTTTCTTT.

The CDR3 DNA follows: TGTGCCAGCAGCCTTAGTAGCCGTTACGGGGGCCGCGACTATGGCTACACCTTC. Translation: CASSLSSRYGGRDYGYTF. The V call is TRBV7-9, the J call TRBJ1-2; a possible D gene is TRBD1 (6 bases). The ends were cut back, 5 bases at V and 3 bases at J, with 25 bases in the middle. The germline gives CDR1 SEHNR, CDR2 FQNEAQ (reference sequence). There are 18 residues in the CDR3.

The rearrangement joins TRBV7-3 to TRBJ1-1; 7 nucleotides line up with TRBD1. Germline CDR1 SGHTA, CDR2 FQGTGA. V was pared by 4 bases and J by 3 bases, with 8 bases of the junction left unmatched. CDR3 length equals 15 residues. CDR3 sequence: CASSSRGGSHTEAFF. The CDR3 DNA is TGTGCCAGCAGCTCCCGAGGGGGCTCGCACACTGAAGCTTTCTTT.

This chain connects TRBV11-2 to TRBJ2-7, with a tentative D call TRBD2 (5 bases). The CDR3 spans 16 residues. Between the trimmed V and J ends, which lost 4 bases and 2 bases, there was a span of 18 bases. The germline CDR1 and CDR2 sequences are SGHAT and FQNNGV. For the CDR3, the DNA is TGTGCCAGCAGCTCTTACCCCCGGGAATTTACCTACGAGCAGTACTTC. It is translated as CASSSYPREFTYEQYF.

The V and J genes are TRBV4-2 and TRBJ1-1, with 8 positions matching TRBD1. V lost 1 base, J lost 6 bases, and 7 bases stayed unmatched. This CDR3 contains 15 residues. CDR1 is LGHNA and CDR2 is YNFKEQ in the germline V gene. The chain's CDR3 is CASSQVPGQGAEAFF. CDR3 nucleotide sequence: TGTGCCAGCAGCCAAGTCCCCGGACAGGGAGCTGAAGCTTTCTTT.

The chain employs TRBV7-9 and TRBJ1-4; D is possibly TRBD1 (6 bases). Trimming removed 5 bases from V and 0 bases from J, with 10 bases in between. CDR3 size: 15 residues. Germline loops: CDR1 SEHNR, CDR2 FQNEAQ (reference sequence). The CDR3 sequence: CASSVTGSTNEKLFF. The CDR3 nucleotides read TGTGCCAGCAGCGTCACAGGGTCAACTAATGAAAAACTGTTTTTT.

The chain couples TRBV28 to TRBJ1-5; 12 bases are a match to TRBD1. V shed 2 bases, J shed 6 bases, and the junction held 8 bases outside the gene matches. The CDR3 covers 17 residues. Looked up from germline, CDR1 is MDHEN and CDR2 is SYDVKM. This CDR3 reads CASSLPGTGGLSQPQHF. CDR3 DNA: TGTGCCAGCAGTTTACCCGGGACAGGGGGCCTAAGTCAGCCCCAGCATTTT.

The rearrangement joins TRBV5-3 to TRBJ1-1; 8 bases align to TRBD1. TRBV5-3 is an open reading frame, and its role is uncertain. This CDR3 is built from 16 residues. V shed 3 bases, J shed 0 bases, and the junction held 7 bases outside the gene matches. CDR3 nucleotide sequence: TGTGCCAGAAGCTCAGGACAGGGCGTCATGAACACTGAAGCTTTCTTT. As protein: CARSSGQGVMNTEAFF.

The chain couples TRBV5-6 to TRBJ2-1; perhaps TRBD2 as D (5 bases). Germline V gene sequence: CDR1 SGHDT, CDR2 YYEEEE. The CDR3 length is 15 residues. Trimming took 4 bases from V and 5 from J, leaving 16 bases between them. CDR3 DNA: TGTGCCAGCAGCGGTAGGACTGCCCGGGACAATGAGCAGTTCTTC. Protein product: CASSGRTARDNEQFF.

J is TRBJ1-2 and V is TRBV6-1; maybe TRBD1 (6 bases). The CDR3 runs 15 residues. With 4 bases removed from V and 6 bases from J, the gap between germline ends came to 18 bases. Germline V gene sequence: CDR1 MNHNS, CDR2 SASEGT. CDR3 DNA: TGTGCCAGCAGTGCAGGTGGCCAGGGGTACCATGGCTACACCTTC. This encodes CASSAGGQGYHGYTF.

The V call is TRBV30, the J call TRBJ2-7; 12 bases agree with TRBD2. Germline CDR1 GTSNPN, CDR2 SVGIG (reference sequence). This CDR3 spans 16 amino acids. The junction had 8 bases not matched to a gene; V was cut back by 3 bases and J by 2 bases. CDR3 region: CAWRFSTSGGTYEQYF. The CDR3 DNA follows: TGTGCCTGGAGATTCTCTACTAGCGGGGGGACCTACGAGCAGTACTTC.

This chain joins TRBV7-2 and TRBJ2-7; 11 bases map to TRBD2. This CDR3 is built from 15 residues. CDR1 is SGHTA and CDR2 is FQGNSA in the germline V gene. V was pared by 5 bases and J by 10 bases, with 13 bases of the junction left unmatched. The CDR3 here is CASSRPGLAEMAQYF. DNA of the CDR3: TGTGCCAGCAGCCGTCCGGGACTAGCGGAAATGGCTCAGTACTTC.

The chain is built from TRBV7-2 and TRBJ2-7; TRBD2 matches 11 bases. With 5 bases clipped from V and 2 bases from J, the junction kept 5 bases outside the gene matches. From germline, CDR1 is SGHTA and CDR2 FQGNSA. The CDR3 sequence is 15 residues long. The CDR3, as DNA: TGTGCCAGCAGCCCCGGGACTAGCGGTACCTACGAGCAGTACTTC. This translates into CASSPGTSGTYEQYF. The variable domain in full, with the rest retrieved from reference TRBV7-2 and TRBJ2-7, is GAGVSQSPSNKVTEKGKDVELRCDPISGHTALYWYRQSLGQGLEFLIYFQGNSAPDKSGLPSDRFSAERTGGSVSTLTIQRTQQEDSAVYLCASSPGTSGTYEQYFGPGTRLTVT.

This clone showed up just once. This chain joins TRBV19 and TRBJ2-3, with D perhaps matching TRBD2 (5 bases). V lost 7 bases and J 5 bases, leaving 19 bases between the germline ends. The germline CDR1 and CDR2 sequences are LNHDA and SQIVND (reference sequence). The CDR3 loop spans 15 amino acids. CDR3 sequence: CASTLRGLHGDTQYF. CDR3 bases: TGTGCCAGTACCCTCCGGGGTCTCCACGGAGATACGCAGTATTTT.

There are a few counts of this clone. This chain links TRBV25-1 with TRBJ1-1, with D possibly TRBD1 on 5 matching bases. There are 17 residues in the CDR3. With 5 bases removed from V and 4 bases from J, the gap between germline ends came to 23 bases. The V gene's germline CDR1 is MGHDK and CDR2 SYGVNS. CDR3 coding DNA: TGTGCCAGCAGTCCCCCCCCCAGGGATCTAGGGAGCACTGAAGCTTTCTTT. Protein: CASSPPPRDLGSTEAFF.

This clone has just one count. The rearrangement links TRBV5-1 to TRBJ2-3; TRBD1 aligns across 8 bases. V lost 4 bases to trimming and J lost 4 bases; unmatched junction nucleotides: 14. Germline CDR1 SGHRS, CDR2 YFSETQ. The CDR3 runs to 17 residues. Here the CDR3 reads CASSPYTRTGQADTQYF. CDR3 DNA: TGCGCCAGCAGCCCGTACACAAGGACAGGGCAGGCAGATACGCAGTATTTT.

The rearrangement links TRBV5-4 to TRBJ2-5; no reliable D call. The CDR3 runs 11 residues. Germline lookup yields CDR1 SGHNT and CDR2 YYREEE (reference sequence). Trimming left V 0 bases short and J 4 bases short, with 1 base between. The CDR3 nucleotides read TGTGCCAGCAGCTTGGCAGAGACCCAGTACTTC. Protein product: CASSLAETQYF. Full variable domain (rest looked up from reference TRBV5-4 and TRBJ2-5): ETGVTQSPTHLIKTRGQQVTLRCSSQSGHNTVSWYQQALGQGPQFIFQYYREEENGRGNFPPRFSGLQFPNYSSELNVNALELDDSALYLCASSLAETQYFGPGTRLLVL.

The genes are TRBV7-8 and TRBJ2-1; 7 bases fit TRBD1. In germline, CDR1 is SGHVS, CDR2 FQNEAQ. The V gene end was trimmed by 7 bases and the J gene end by 7 bases; junction bases not matched to a gene: 13. The CDR3 runs 15 residues. CDR3 DNA: TGTGCCAGCACTTCCGACAGGGTTAGTGGTAATGAGCAGTTCTTC. Its protein is CASTSDRVSGNEQFF.

J is TRBJ2-1 and V is TRBV10-1; D is unclear. Germline V gives CDR1 WNHNN, CDR2 SYGVQD (reference sequence). The CDR3 totals 11 residues. Trimming removed 4 bases from V and 11 bases from J, with 9 bases in between. The CDR3 sequence: CASSVGPKQFF. Here the CDR3 DNA reads TGCGCCAGCAGTGTCGGACCCAAGCAGTTCTTC.

J is TRBJ2-3 and V is TRBV6-5; D is unresolved. This CDR3 spans 14 amino acids. The germline V and J ends were trimmed by 11 bases and 4 bases, with 19 bases remaining between them. Germline V gene lookup returns CDR1 MNHEY and CDR2 SVGAGI. CDR3: CASKPGGSPDTQYF. DNA of the CDR3: TGTGCCTCCAAGCCCGGTGGCAGCCCAGATACGCAGTATTTT.

This clone was recorded once. The chain links TRBV21-1 to TRBJ1-1. TRBV21-1 is labeled a pseudogene. The CDR3 runs to 13 residues. CDR3 loop: CASSPGHHLTAFF. In nucleotides, the CDR3 is TGTGCCAGCAGCCCCGGCCACCACCTCACGGCTTTCTTT.

V usage is TRBV5-8 and J usage is TRBJ2-7; 8 nucleotides match TRBD1. CDR3 size: 17 residues. The ends lost 3 bases at V and 3 bases at J; junction bases unmatched: 14. CDR1 is SGHTS, CDR2 YDEGEE, per germline. CDR3 amino acids: CASSSLSRGQGGYEQYF. The CDR3 DNA is TGTGCCAGCAGCTCCCTATCAAGAGGACAGGGCGGCTACGAGCAGTACTTC.

The V and J genes are TRBV4-1 and TRBJ2-1; the match to TRBD2 covers 8 bases. Germline CDR1 reads MGHRA; CDR2 reads YSYEKL. With 4 bases clipped from V and 6 bases from J, the junction kept 11 bases outside the gene matches. This CDR3 has 16 amino acids. CDR3 residues: CASSPQSGSISNEQFF. The CDR3 region has the DNA TGCGCCAGCAGCCCCCAAAGCGGGAGCATTTCCAATGAGCAGTTCTTC.

The gene calls are TRBV28 and TRBJ1-3; D gene unclear. V lost 6 bases, J lost 0 bases, and 12 bases lay in between. Looked up from germline, CDR1 is MDHEN and CDR2 is SYDVKM. This CDR3 is 15 amino acids long. Here the CDR3 reads CASSTAPSSGNTIYF. Here the CDR3 DNA reads TGTGCCAGCAGCACTGCCCCCAGCTCTGGAAACACCATATATTTT.